Relative to its sample, the clone carrying this TCR beta chain is medium-sized (0.01 to 0.1%). It may be a read error: a sequence one base away is much more abundant. The V and J ends lost 11 bases and 13 bases respectively, with 15 bases between them. The CDR3 is 10 amino acids. Per germline, CDR1 MNHEY and CDR2 SMNVEV (reference sequence). This sample is part of a study of immune characterization of retroperitoneal liposarcoma. TCRdb re-called the PCR reads through MiXCR, storing one row per CDR3 protein. In the table there are more than 900 distinct CDR3 sequences, about 18% of which are singletons.

This TCR derives from a male donor with retroperitoneal liposarcoma. The chain is built from TRBV27 and TRBJ2-1; perhaps D is TRBD1 or TRBD2 (7 bases each). Sequencing was carried out using tumor tissue. The CDR3 spells CAAGGETQFF. The CDR3 DNA reads TGTGCCGCAGGGGGGGAGACCCAGTTCTTC.